Listed below are T cell receptor beta chains from one sample, sequenced in a study of blood T cells in healthy people across ages. A single record per CDR3 protein comes from TCRdb applying MiXCR to the 5' RACE reads. The data show hundreds of thousands of distinct CDR3 sequences, around 32% seen once. Specimen: blood. The source is a woman older than 75 in good health. Both conserved end residues are trimmed from each CDR3. Each record gives: J gene, V gene, CDR3 protein.

TRBJ1-4,TRBV28,ASSFWDRGQKLF
TRBJ2-3,TRBV3-1,ASSPQRGARDTQY
TRBJ1-1,TRBV12-3/TRBV12-4,ASRPGTLGTEAF
TRBJ2-7,TRBV20-1,SAGPPRTSGGAQY
.,TRBV6-6,ASTDRADGEQY
TRBJ1-1,TRBV7-3,ASSLTGSSTEAF
TRBJ2-1,TRBV27,TSSLGEVGEQF
TRBJ2-3,TRBV4-1,ASSSDRSTDTRY
TRBJ1-4,TRBV5-4,ASSLRSSGEKLF
TRBJ2-7,TRBV28,ASRRAGISYEQY
TRBJ2-1,TRBV12-3/TRBV12-4,ASSFAVATYNEQF
TRBJ2-1,TRBV7-8,ASSVGRGGLREQF
TRBJ1-1,TRBV29-1,SVAAGMNTEAF
TRBJ2-7,TRBV15,ATSREWAAMVSYEQY
TRBJ1-4,TRBV5-1,ASSPNRAGTNEKLF
TRBJ2-3,TRBV3-1,ASSQGRETDTQY
TRBJ2-6,TRBV6-4,ATSDRAGANVLT
TRBJ2-3,TRBV5-1,ASSLSGTSTDTQY
TRBJ2-1,TRBV6-5,AGRASDLGYNEQF
TRBJ1-2,TRBV7-2,ASSLGGSAYGYT
TRBJ2-1,TRBV20-1,GATRGFSSYNEQF
TRBJ1-6,TRBV7-2,ASSLGPGGADRH
TRBJ1-5,TRBV20-1,SARFGNQPQH
TRBJ2-3,TRBV20-1,SAGRGSGNTDTQY
TRBJ2-1,TRBV27,ASSLGGGLGHEQF
TRBJ1-1,TRBV5-4,ASSSRTGGLFTEAF
TRBJ2-1,TRBV5-1,ASSLDSPSGNEQF
TRBJ2-3,TRBV20-1,SARKGLARDTQY
TRBJ1-1,TRBV7-8,ASTPRGNTEAF
TRBJ2-1,TRBV20-1,SASLRYNEQF
TRBJ2-7,TRBV20-1,SARGEGLSGVPYEQY
TRBJ1-4,TRBV5-6,ASSYGVPGEKLF
TRBJ2-1,TRBV7-9,ASSLAAAHNEQF
TRBJ1-2,TRBV2,ASSPPGTGGYT
TRBJ2-7,TRBV15,ATSSLMSSSYEQY
TRBJ2-3,TRBV27,ASSLSWTKGTQY
TRBJ2-1,TRBV7-6,ASSSAKSSYNEQF
TRBJ1-4,TRBV20-1,SAVDRRKLF
TRBJ1-1,TRBV6-5,ASSRDRAPTEAF
TRBJ1-1,TRBV6-6,TSSTLTVEAF
TRBJ2-1,TRBV20-1,SARRLGSGGHNEQF
TRBJ2-1,TRBV6-5,ASSYSSSGPSYEQF
TRBJ2-2,TRBV20-1,SAAKDTTGELF
TRBJ2-7,TRBV20-1,SAEAADRTTYEQY
TRBJ1-5,TRBV4-2,ASRRDRESNQPQH
TRBJ1-1,TRBV2,AGGAGPYDTEAF
TRBJ2-7,TRBV20-1,SAPRTGGQGYEQY
TRBJ2-3,TRBV15,ATSRELVGTDTQY